This TCR beta chain came from a study of blood T cell repertoires in COVID-19. Per germline, CDR1 SGHKS and CDR2 YYEKEE (reference sequence). The CDR3 has 15 residues. J lost 7 bases, V lost 3 bases, and 9 bases had no gene match. As originally analysed: Reference gene primers were amplified, and this amplification served to estimate nucleated cell counts. Repertoires were generated with immunoSEQ multiplex PCR, while TCRdb's copy carries only in-frame clones and drops some. The DNA was the basis for D and trimming; V, J and clone size are from that table. Of 270,000 or so clones listed, 81% are singletons.

The sequence derives from a woman aged 60 to 75 with active or convalescent COVID-19. Input material: peripheral blood. The V call is TRBV5-5, the J call TRBJ1-4; the match to TRBD1 covers 7 bases. CDR3 sequence (DNA): TGTGCCAGCAGCTCGAACAGGGGAGGAGGTGAAAAACTGTTTTTT. It specifies CASSSNRGGGEKLFF.